What follows describes a single TCR beta chain. Its specificity is unknown. V was trimmed by 5 bases and J by 1 base, leaving 12 bases between them. This CDR3 has 14 amino acids. The V gene's germline CDR1 is SGHTA and CDR2 FQGNSA. The data derive from a study of beta chain features in type 1 diabetes. The study reverse transcribed the entire isolated RNA, so it sequenced expressed TCRB transcripts. Profiling relied on immunoSEQ multiplex PCR, and the TCRdb table lists in-frame clones only, not all of them. The sample comprises about 350,000 clones, about 20% of which are singletons, and 0.044% rests with the top ten. Notes on the study in general: In type 1 diabetes patients, VDJ junctions had fewer insertions; deletions at these junctions were more frequent.

Sequenced sample: naive CD4+ T cells from blood. The rearrangement uses TRBV7-2 and TRBJ2-7; D may be TRBD1 (6 bases). The sequence derives from a woman aged 18 to 35 in good health. The CDR3 sequence: CASSAKGDSYEQYF. The CDR3 nucleotides are TGTGCCAGCAGCGCCAAGGGGGATTCCTACGAGCAGTACTTC.